This T cell receptor (beta chain) was sequenced for a study of cytomegalovirus exposure and HLA in healthy donors. PCR employed 60 Vbeta and 13 Jbeta primers. The assay was immunoSEQ multiplex PCR, and TCRdb's table has in-frame clones only and misses some. The sample gives 120,000 to 150,000 clones, roughly three quarters of which show up once; under 5.5% is in the top ten. Trimming shortened V by 2 bases and J by 1 base, and 11 bases separated the two germline ends. The germline V gene encodes CDR1 SGHDN and CDR2 FVKESK. This CDR3 comprises 16 residues. Sequenced sample: PBMCs. V gene TRBV14 combines with J gene TRBJ2-2; maybe TRBD2 (7 bases). The clonotype originates from a woman aged 45 to 65 in good health and CMV-seronegative. CDR3 protein: CASSQYGGLNTGELFF. Here the CDR3 DNA reads TGTGCCAGCAGCCAATACGGGGGGCTGAACACCGGGGAGCTGTTTTTT.